This T cell receptor (beta chain) was identified during a study of cytomegalovirus exposure and HLA in healthy donors. Study results and limitations: There were a few CMV-associated chains whose specificity for CMV antigens was confirmed in vitro. The study designated 150 or so TCR beta chains cytomegalovirus-associated.

Details on this clone: Its target is not known.

The germline CDR1 and CDR2 sequences are KGHSH and LQKENI. The CDR3 has 13 amino acids. V was pared by 2 bases and J by 4 bases, with 8 bases between. Clones were read by immunoSEQ multiplex PCR, and TCRdb kept only the in-frame ones, dropping some. The data show 100,000 to 120,000 clones, with about 94% seen just once and roughly 0.67% held by the top ten. The validation cohort, a group of under 150 subjects, included the donors and was separate from the approximately 660-subject first cohort. The source of this sequence is a young woman in good health and CMV-seronegative. Sequencing input: PBMCs. The genes are TRBV18 and TRBJ1-2, with D possibly being TRBD1 (5 bases). CDR3 region: CASSPDSIYGYTF. The CDR3 region has the DNA TGTGCCAGCTCACCAGACAGTATCTATGGCTACACCTTC.